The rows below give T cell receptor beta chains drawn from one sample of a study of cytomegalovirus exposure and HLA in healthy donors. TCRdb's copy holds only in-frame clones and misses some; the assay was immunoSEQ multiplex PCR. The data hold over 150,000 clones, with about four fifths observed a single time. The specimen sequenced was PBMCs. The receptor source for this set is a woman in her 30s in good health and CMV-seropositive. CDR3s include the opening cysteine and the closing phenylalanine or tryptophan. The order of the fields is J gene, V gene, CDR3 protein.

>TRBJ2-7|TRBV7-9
CASSFDSSYEQYF
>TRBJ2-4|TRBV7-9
CASSLPMSGIQYF
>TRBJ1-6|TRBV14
CASSQQNNSPLHF
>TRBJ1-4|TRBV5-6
CASSSLAAGSSNEKLFF
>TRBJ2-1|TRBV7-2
CASSPEASRSGVYNEQFF
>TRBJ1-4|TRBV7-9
CASSSTRGHNEKLFF
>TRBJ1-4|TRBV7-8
CASSLGWQFNEKLFF
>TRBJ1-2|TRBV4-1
CASSPETAVYGYTF
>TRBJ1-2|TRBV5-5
CASSSRDSNYGYTF
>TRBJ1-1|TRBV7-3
CASSFPRRGTEAFF
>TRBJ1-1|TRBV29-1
CSLMGQPNTEAFF
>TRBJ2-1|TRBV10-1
CASSGGREDRGAFRSSYNEQFF
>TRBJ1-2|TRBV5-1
CASSFNSPNYGYTF
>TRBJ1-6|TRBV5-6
CASSLGQKNSPLHF
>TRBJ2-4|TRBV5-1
CASSLSGGANIQYF
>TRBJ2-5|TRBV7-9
CASRPGTGGQETQYF
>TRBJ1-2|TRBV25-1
CASAFTGAAYGYTF